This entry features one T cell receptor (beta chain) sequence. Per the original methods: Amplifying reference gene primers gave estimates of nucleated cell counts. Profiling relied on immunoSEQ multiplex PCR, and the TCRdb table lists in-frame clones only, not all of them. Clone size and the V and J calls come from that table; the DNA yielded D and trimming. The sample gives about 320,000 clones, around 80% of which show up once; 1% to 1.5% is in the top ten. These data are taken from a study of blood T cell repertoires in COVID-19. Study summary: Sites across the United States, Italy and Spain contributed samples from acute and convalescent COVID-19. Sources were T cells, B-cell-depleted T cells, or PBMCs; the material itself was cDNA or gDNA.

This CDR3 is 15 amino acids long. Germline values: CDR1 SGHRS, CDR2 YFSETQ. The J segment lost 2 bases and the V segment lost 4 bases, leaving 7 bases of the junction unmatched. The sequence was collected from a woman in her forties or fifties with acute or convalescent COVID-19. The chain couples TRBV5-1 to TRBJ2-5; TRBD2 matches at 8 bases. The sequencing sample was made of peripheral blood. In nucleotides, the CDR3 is TGCGCCAGCAGCATCCCTTCGGGGGGGCAAGAGACCCAGTACTTC. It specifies CASSIPSGGQETQYF.